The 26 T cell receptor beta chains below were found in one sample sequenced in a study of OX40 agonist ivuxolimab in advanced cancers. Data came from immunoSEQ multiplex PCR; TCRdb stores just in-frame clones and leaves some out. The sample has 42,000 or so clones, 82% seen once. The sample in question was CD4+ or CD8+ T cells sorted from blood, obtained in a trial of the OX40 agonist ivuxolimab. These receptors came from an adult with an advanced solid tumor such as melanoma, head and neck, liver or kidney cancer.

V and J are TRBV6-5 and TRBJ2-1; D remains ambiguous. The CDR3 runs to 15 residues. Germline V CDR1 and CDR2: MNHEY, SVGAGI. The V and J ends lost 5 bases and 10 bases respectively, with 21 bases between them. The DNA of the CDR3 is TGTGCCAGCAGTCACCCACGGACGTTAAGTAGCGAGCAGTTCTTC. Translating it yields CASSHPRTLSSEQFF.

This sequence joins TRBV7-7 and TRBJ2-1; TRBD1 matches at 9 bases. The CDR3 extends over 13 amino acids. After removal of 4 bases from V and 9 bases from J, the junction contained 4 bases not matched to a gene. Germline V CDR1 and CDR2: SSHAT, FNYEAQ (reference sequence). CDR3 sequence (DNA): TGTGCCAGCAGCTCACAGGGGGCCGGTGAGCAGTTCTTC. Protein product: CASSSQGAGEQFF.

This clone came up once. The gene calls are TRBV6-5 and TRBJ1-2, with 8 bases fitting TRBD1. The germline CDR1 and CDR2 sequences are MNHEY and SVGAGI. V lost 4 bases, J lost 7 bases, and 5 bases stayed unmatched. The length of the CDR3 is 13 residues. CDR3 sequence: CASSLGQGRGYTF. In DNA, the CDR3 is TGTGCCAGCAGTTTAGGACAGGGTCGTGGCTACACCTTC.

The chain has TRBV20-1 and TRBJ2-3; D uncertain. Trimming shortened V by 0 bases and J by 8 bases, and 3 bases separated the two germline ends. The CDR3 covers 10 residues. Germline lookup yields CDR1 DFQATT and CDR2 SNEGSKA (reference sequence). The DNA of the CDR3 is TGCAGTGCTAGAGAAGGTACGCAGTATTTT. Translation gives CSAREGTQYF.

Written as DNA, the CDR3 is TGTGCCAGCAGCTTACCCGCTAGCGCATACACAGATACGCAGTATTTT. It translates to CASSLPASAYTDTQYF. The genes are TRBV7-2 and TRBJ2-3, with D possibly being TRBD2 (6 bases). V lost 2 bases, J lost 2 bases, and 14 bases lay in between. Per the germline V gene, CDR1 is SGHTA and CDR2 is FQGNSA. The CDR3 has 16 residues.

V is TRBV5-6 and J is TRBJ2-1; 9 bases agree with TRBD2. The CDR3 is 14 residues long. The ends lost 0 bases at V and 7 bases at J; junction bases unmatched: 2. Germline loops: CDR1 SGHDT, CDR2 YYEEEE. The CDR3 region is CASSLATSGNEQFF. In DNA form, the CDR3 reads TGTGCCAGCAGCTTGGCCACTAGCGGGAATGAGCAGTTCTTC.

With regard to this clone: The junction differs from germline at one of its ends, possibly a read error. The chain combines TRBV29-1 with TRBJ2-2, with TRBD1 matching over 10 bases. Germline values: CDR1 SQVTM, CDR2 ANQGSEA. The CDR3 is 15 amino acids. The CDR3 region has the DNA TGCAGCGCTGAATGCCTTGACAGGGGGCTCGGGGAGCTGTTTTTT. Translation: CSAECLDRGLGELFF.

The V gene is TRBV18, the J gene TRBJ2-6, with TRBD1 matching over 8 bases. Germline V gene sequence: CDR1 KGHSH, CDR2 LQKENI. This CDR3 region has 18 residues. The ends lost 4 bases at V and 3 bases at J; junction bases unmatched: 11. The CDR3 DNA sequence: TGTGCCAGCTCACGAGAAGCTGCAGGGGGCGGTGGGGCCAACGTCCTGACTTTC. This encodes CASSREAAGGGGANVLTF.

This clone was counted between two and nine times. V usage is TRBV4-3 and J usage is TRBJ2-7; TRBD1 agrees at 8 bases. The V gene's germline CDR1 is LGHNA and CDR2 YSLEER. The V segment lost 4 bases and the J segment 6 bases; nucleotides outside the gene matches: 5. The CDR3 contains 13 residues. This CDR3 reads CASSPRTGLEQYF. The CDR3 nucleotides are TGCGCCAGCAGCCCCCGGACAGGGCTCGAGCAGTACTTC.

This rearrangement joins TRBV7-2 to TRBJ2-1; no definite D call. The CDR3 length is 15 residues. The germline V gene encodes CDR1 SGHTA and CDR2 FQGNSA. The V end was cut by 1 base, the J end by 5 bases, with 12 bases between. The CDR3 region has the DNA TGTGCCAGCAGCTTAGTTTACGGCCCCGACAATGAGCAGTTCTTC. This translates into CASSLVYGPDNEQFF. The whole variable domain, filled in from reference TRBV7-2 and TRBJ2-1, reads GAGVSQSPSNKVTEKGKDVELRCDPISGHTALYWYRQSLGQGLEFLIYFQGNSAPDKSGLPSDRFSAERTGGSVSTLTIQRTQQEDSAVYLCASSLVYGPDNEQFFGPGTRLTVL.

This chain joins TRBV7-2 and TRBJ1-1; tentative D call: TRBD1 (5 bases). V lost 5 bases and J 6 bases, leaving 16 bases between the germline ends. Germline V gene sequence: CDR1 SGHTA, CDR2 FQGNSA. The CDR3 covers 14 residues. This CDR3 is CASSANSGTPEAFF. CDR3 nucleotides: TGTGCCAGCAGCGCCAACTCCGGGACCCCTGAAGCTTTCTTT.

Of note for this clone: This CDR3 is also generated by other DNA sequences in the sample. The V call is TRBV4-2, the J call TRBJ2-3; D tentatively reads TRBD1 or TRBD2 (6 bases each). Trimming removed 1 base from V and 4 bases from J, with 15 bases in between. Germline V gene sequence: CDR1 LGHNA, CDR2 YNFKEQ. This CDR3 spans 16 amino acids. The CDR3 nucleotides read TGTGCCAGCAGCCAAGGGGTCTCGGGGGCCTCAGATACGCAGTATTTT. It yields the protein CASSQGVSGASDTQYF.

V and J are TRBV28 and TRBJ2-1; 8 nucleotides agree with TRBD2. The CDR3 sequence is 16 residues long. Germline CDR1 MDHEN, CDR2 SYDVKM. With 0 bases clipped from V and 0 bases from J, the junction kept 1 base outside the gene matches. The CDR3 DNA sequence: TGTGCCAGCAGTTTATGGGCGGGGGGCTCCTACAATGAGCAGTTCTTC. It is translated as CASSLWAGGSYNEQFF.

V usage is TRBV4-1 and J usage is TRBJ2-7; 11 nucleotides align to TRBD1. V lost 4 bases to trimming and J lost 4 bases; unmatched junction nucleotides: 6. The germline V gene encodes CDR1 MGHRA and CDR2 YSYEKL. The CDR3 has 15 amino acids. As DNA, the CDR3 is TGCGCCAGCAGCCTGGGACAGGGGGTAGGGTACGAGCAGTACTTC. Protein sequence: CASSLGQGVGYEQYF.

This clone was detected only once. The CDR3 nucleotides read TGTGCCAGCAGCTTGCAGTCTGCAGCAGATTCACCCCTCCACTTT. The encoded protein is CASSLQSAADSPLHF. The chain has TRBV5-6 and TRBJ1-6; no clear D. CDR3 size: 15 residues. V was clipped by 1 base and J by 8 bases, with 13 bases between them. CDR1 SGHDT and CDR2 YYEEEE come from the germline V gene.

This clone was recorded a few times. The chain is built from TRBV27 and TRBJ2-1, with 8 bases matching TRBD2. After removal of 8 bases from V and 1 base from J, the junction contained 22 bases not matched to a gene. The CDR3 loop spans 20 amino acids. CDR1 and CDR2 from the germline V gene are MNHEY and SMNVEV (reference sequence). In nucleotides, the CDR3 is TGTGCCAGCTGCGCCGCGGGAGGCGGGAGCATCTTAGGGTCCTACAATGAGCAGTTCTTC. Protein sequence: CASCAAGGGSILGSYNEQFF.

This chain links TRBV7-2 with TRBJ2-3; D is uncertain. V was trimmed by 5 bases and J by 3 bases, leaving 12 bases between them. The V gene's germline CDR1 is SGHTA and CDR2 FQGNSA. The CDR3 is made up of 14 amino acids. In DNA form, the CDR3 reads TGTGCCAGCAGCCCCGTCCAGTTTACAGATACGCAGTATTTT. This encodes CASSPVQFTDTQYF.

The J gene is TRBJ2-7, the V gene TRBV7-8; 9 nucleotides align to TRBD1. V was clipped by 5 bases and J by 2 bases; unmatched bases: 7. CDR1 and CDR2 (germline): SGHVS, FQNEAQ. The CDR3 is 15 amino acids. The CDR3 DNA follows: TGTGCCAGCAGCGCCGGGGACAGGGTTACCTACGAGCAGTACTTC. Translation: CASSAGDRVTYEQYF.

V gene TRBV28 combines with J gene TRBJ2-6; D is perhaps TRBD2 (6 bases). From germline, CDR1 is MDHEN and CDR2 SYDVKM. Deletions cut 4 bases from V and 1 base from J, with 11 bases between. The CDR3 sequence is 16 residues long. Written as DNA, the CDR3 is TGTGCCAGCAGTTCCACCGGGACTTCTGGGGCCAACGTCCTGACTTTC. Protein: CASSSTGTSGANVLTF.

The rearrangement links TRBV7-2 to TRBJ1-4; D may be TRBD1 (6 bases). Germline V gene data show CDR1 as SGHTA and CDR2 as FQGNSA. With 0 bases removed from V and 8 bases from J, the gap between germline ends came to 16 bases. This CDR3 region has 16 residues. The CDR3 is CASSLASGAGAEKLFF. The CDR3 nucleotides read TGTGCCAGCAGCTTAGCCTCAGGGGCAGGGGCCGAAAAACTGTTTTTT.

The CDR3 nucleotides are TGTGCCAGCAGGCTGCAGGGGCAGCCCCAGCATTTT. Translated, it gives CASRLQGQPQHF. V and J are TRBV2 and TRBJ1-5; D might be TRBD1 (6 bases). In germline, CDR1 is SNHLY, CDR2 FYNNEI. Trimming took 6 bases from V and 7 from J, leaving 10 bases between them. This CDR3 has 12 amino acids.

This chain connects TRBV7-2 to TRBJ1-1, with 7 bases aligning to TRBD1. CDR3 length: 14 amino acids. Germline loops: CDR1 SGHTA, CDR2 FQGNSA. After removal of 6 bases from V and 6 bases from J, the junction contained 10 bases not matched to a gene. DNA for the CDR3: TGTGCCAGCAGGACCCGACAGGGTAACCCTGAAGCTTTCTTT. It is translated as CASRTRQGNPEAFF.

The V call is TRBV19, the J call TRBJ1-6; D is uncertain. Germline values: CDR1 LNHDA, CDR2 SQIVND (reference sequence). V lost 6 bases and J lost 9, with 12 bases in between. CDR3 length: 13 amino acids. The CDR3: CASRMIEGSPLHF. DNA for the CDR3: TGTGCCAGTAGAATGATAGAAGGTTCACCCCTCCACTTT.

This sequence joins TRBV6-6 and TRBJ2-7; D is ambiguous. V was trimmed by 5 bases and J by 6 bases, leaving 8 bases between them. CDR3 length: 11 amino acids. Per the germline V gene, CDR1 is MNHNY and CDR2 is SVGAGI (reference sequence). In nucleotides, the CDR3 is TGTGCCAGCAGTGACATGGGCGAGCAGTACTTC. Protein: CASSDMGEQYF.

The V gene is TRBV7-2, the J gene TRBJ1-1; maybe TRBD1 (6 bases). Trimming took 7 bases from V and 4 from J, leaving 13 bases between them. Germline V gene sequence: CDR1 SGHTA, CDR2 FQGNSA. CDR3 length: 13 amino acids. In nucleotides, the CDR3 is TGTGCCAGCAAAAGGGAGGGGGGCACTGAAGCTTTCTTT. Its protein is CASKREGGTEAFF.

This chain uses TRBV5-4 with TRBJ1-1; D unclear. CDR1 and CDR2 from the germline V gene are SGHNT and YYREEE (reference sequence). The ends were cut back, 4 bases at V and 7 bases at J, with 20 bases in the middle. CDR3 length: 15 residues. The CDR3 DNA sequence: TGTGCCAGCAGCACGTGGACTAACCGTAAGGGTGAAGCTTTCTTT. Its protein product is CASSTWTNRKGEAFF.